This note documents a single TCR beta chain sequence. What antigen it recognizes has not been identified. Qualities for individual bases were not recorded, and no much larger clone is one base off. This sample was included in a study of CD8 T cells in Susac syndrome (dated by TCRdb to between 2018 and 2021). Notes on the research overall: Among the Susac syndrome patients who were sequenced, clinically active disease was present in about six and clinical remission was observed in fewer than 10. At the time of blood withdrawal, Susac syndrome patients were either therapy-naive, taking corticosteroids (with some also receiving IVIg), or on IVIg alone. The study used repertoire sequencing to test whether antigen drove CD8+ T cell activation and differentiation in Susac syndrome. The study at large found these results: In the CD4+ T cell repertoire of Susac syndrome patients, clonal expansion was not detected. The TCR sequencing and HLA analysis was acknowledged to have included a relatively small number of individuals.

RNA was extracted using the RNeasy kit, and about 0.5 to 1 ug of the RNA was reverse transcribed with random hexamers. TCR beta CDR3 regions were amplified with the immunoSEQ multiplex PCR assay covering 54 Vbeta and 13 Jbeta segments. To correct PCR amplification bias, a synthetic template baseline was used for both primer optimization and computational correction. The study's processing was this. Reads were annotated to V, D and J genes according to IMGT and were analyzed with immunoSEQ Analyzer, with only productive sequences retained. Clonality was calculated as one minus the Shannon entropy normalized by log2 of the number of productive unique sequences. For each patient and control, public and private clones were evaluated among the 100 most prevalent clones. A clone was defined as Susac-specific if it was absent from the healthy and MS cohorts, from 950 to 1,300 published viral clones and from other ImmuneACCESS disease sequences. TCRdb reanalyzed the raw reads on its own, using fastp at Q25 for trimming and MiXCR for clone calling, and kept in-frame beta chains. Rows with one shared CDR3 protein collapse into an entry with the most common genes and DNA. The V and J calls and clone size are TCRdb's, not the authors'. The sample table records about 180,000 distinct CDR3 sequences; roughly 94% of these occur just once. Of the sample, around 0.1% is held by the ten largest clones.

The germline V gene encodes CDR1 GTSNPN and CDR2 SVGIG (reference sequence). The CDR3 holds 13 amino acids from the cysteine to the phenylalanine. The CDR3 DNA has 39 bases and is translated from base 1. The junction shows trimming of 3 bases on V and 7 bases on J, and the gene matches do not reach 4 bases of it. High-throughput TCR beta sequencing profiled peripheral blood CD8+ and CD4+ T cells from healthy donors, Susac syndrome patients and multiple sclerosis patients. The Susac syndrome patients fulfilled recently defined diagnostic criteria for either definite or probable disease. Bulk CD8+ and CD4+ T cells were purified by magnetic negative isolation, while CD8+ TEMRA cells were enriched using FACS. Blood was drawn into EDTA tubes, processed within 24 hours, and PBMCs were isolated by density gradient centrifugation. PBMCs intended for TCR sequencing were cryopreserved in liquid nitrogen and thawed later in a water bath at 37 degrees C. Purity of sorted or isolated CD4+, CD8+ and CD8+ TEMRA cells was at least 90%.

The sequencing input was CD4+ T cells from PBMCs. The sequence was obtained from a human donor with Susac syndrome. The rearranged segments are TRBV30 and TRBJ2-7; 12 central bases correspond to TRBD1. The CDR3 amino acid sequence is: CAWRGTGGGEQYF. The sequence in DNA is TGTGCCTGGAGGGGGACAGGGGGCGGGGAGCAGTACTTC.